This T cell receptor beta chain was identified in a study of blood T cell repertoires in COVID-19. The method was immunoSEQ multiplex PCR; TCRdb's version includes in-frame clones alone and lacks a portion of them. Here the sample spans some 27,000 clones, 70% to 90% being singletons. The germline gives CDR1 MGHRA, CDR2 YSYEKL. With V trimmed by 4 bases and J by 2 bases, 15 bases remained unmatched. This CDR3 spans 19 amino acids. Source material: peripheral blood. This rearrangement joins TRBV4-1 to TRBJ2-7, with TRBD2 matching over 12 bases. The sequence was collected from a human donor in a cohort sampled during active COVID-19. CDR3 nucleotides: TGCGCCAGCAGCCCTCCCCGGACTGGACTAGCGGGGAGGCCCTACGAGCAGTACTTC. Translation gives CASSPPRTGLAGRPYEQYF.